A selection of T cell receptor beta chains follows, all from one sample in a study of blood T cell repertoires in COVID-19. Here immunoSEQ multiplex PCR was the method, and the copy in TCRdb shows in-frame clones only, minus some. Here the sample spans 25,000 to 30,000 clones, approximately 87% being singletons. The material sequenced was peripheral blood. The receptors were sampled from a human donor in a cohort sampled during active COVID-19. Each CDR3 is given with its conserved first and last residue. The order of the fields is clone size, V gene, J gene, D gene, CDR3 protein, CDR3 DNA. D genes are given only for firm matches. Some rows mark clone size as missing; the rest say once, few, many or name a class of expanded clone.

size: few
V: TRBV7-3
J: TRBJ2-5
D: TRBD1
CDR3: CASSFTGGAETQYF
DNA: TGTGCCAGCAGCTTTACAGGGGGCGCGGAGACCCAGTACTTC

size: medium-sized
V: TRBV27
J: TRBJ2-1
D: TRBD2
CDR3: CASSYRAGVDEQFF
DNA: TGTGCCAGCAGTTACCGAGCGGGGGTAGATGAGCAGTTCTTC

size: -
V: TRBV7-3
J: TRBJ2-5
D: -
CDR3: CASSFGGRGTETQYF
DNA: TGTGCCAGCAGCTTCGGTGGTAGAGGCACTGAGACCCAGTACTTC

size: -
V: TRBV11-1
J: TRBJ2-2
D: -
CDR3: CASSQTGSNTGELFF
DNA: TGTGCCAGCAGCCAGACAGGATCGAACACCGGGGAGCTGTTTTTT

size: -
V: TRBV18
J: TRBJ2-7
D: -
CDR3: CASSPRQGNYEQYF
DNA: TGTGCCAGCTCACCACGGCAGGGAAACTACGAGCAGTACTTC

size: once
V: TRBV29-1
J: TRBJ2-5
D: TRBD2
CDR3: CSVSGTSGGKTQYF
DNA: TGCAGCGTTTCCGGGACTAGCGGGGGGAAGACCCAGTACTTC

size: -
V: TRBV11-1
J: TRBJ1-2
D: -
CDR3: CASSLGAGVGYTF
DNA: TGTGCCAGCAGCTTGGGCGCCGGGGTTGGCTACACCTTC

size: -
V: TRBV27
J: TRBJ1-4
D: TRBD1
CDR3: CASSRDRDEKLFF
DNA: TGTGCCAGTAGCCGGGACAGGGACGAAAAACTGTTTTTT

size: -
V: TRBV5-1
J: TRBJ2-3
D: -
CDR3: CASSLNGAASTDTQYF
DNA: TGCGCCAGCAGCTTGAATGGGGCCGCTAGCACAGATACGCAGTATTTT

size: -
V: TRBV4-2
J: TRBJ2-7
D: -
CDR3: CASSHQHDSYEQYF
DNA: TGTGCCAGCAGCCATCAACACGACTCCTACGAGCAGTACTTC

size: once
V: TRBV30
J: TRBJ1-2
D: TRBD1
CDR3: CAGYRGRNYGYTF
DNA: TGTGCCGGATACAGGGGGCGTAACTATGGCTACACCTTC

size: once
V: TRBV19
J: TRBJ2-2
D: -
CDR3: CASSILGSSNTGELFF
DNA: TGTGCCAGTAGTATACTGGGCAGTTCGAACACCGGGGAGCTGTTTTTT

size: -
V: TRBV28
J: TRBJ1-4
D: -
CDR3: CASSLTGPATNEKLFF
DNA: TGTGCCAGCAGTTTAACAGGACCCGCAACTAATGAAAAACTGTTTTTT

size: -
V: TRBV21-1
J: TRBJ2-4
D: -
CDR3: CASTQGGWTGQNIQYF
DNA: TGTGCCAGCACGCAAGGAGGTTGGACAGGTCAAAACATTCAGTACTTC

size: -
V: TRBV9
J: TRBJ2-1
D: TRBD2
CDR3: CASSVDISGGKNEQFF
DNA: TGTGCCAGCAGCGTAGATATTAGCGGGGGGAAAAATGAGCAGTTCTTC

size: -
V: TRBV24-1
J: TRBJ2-7
D: -
CDR3: CATALAKGGEQYF
DNA: TGTGCCACCGCCCTAGCTAAAGGAGGCGAGCAGTACTTC

size: -
V: TRBV28
J: TRBJ2-2
D: -
CDR3: CARRRGGPNTGELFF
DNA: TGTGCCCGCCGTAGGGGGGGGCCGAACACCGGGGAGCTGTTTTTT

size: -
V: TRBV10-3
J: TRBJ2-3
D: TRBD2
CDR3: CAISGLAVSTDTQYF
DNA: TGTGCCATCAGCGGACTAGCGGTTAGCACAGATACGCAGTATTTT

size: -
V: TRBV4-3
J: TRBJ1-4
D: -
CDR3: CASSQDAVGEKLFF
DNA: TGCGCCAGCAGCCAAGACGCTGTGGGCGAAAAACTGTTTTTT

size: -
V: TRBV5-1
J: TRBJ2-6
D: -
CDR3: CASSFTGPSGANVLTF
DNA: TGCGCCAGCAGCTTTACAGGCCCCTCTGGGGCCAACGTCCTGACTTTC

size: -
V: TRBV2
J: TRBJ2-1
D: -
CDR3: CASSPRRYNEQFF
DNA: TGTGCCAGCAGTCCTCGGAGATACAATGAGCAGTTCTTC

size: medium-sized
V: TRBV19
J: TRBJ2-7
D: TRBD1
CDR3: CASSRQGAYEQYF
DNA: TGTGCCAGTAGTCGACAGGGAGCCTACGAGCAGTACTTC

size: -
V: TRBV19
J: TRBJ2-7
D: -
CDR3: CASSIPQSGYEQYF
DNA: TGTGCCAGTAGTATTCCCCAGAGCGGTTACGAGCAGTACTTC

size: -
V: TRBV28
J: TRBJ1-3
D: -
CDR3: CASIQGSGNTIYF
DNA: TGTGCCAGCATTCAGGGTTCTGGAAACACCATATATTTT

size: few
V: TRBV19
J: TRBJ1-5
D: -
CDR3: CASSPFPGRGNQPQHF
DNA: TGTGCCAGTAGTCCTTTTCCAGGGAGGGGGAATCAGCCCCAGCATTTT

size: -
V: TRBV4-2
J: TRBJ2-7
D: -
CDR3: CASSQEGAGEPAYEQYF
DNA: TGTGCCAGCAGCCAGGAGGGGGCAGGAGAACCCGCCTACGAGCAGTACTTC